Below are 11 T cell receptor beta chains sequenced from a single sample in a study of post-analysis software for immune sequencing data. Overall study findings and caveats: In patients, TRBV5-6, TRBV5-1 and TRBV20-1 belonged to several TRBV segments found more frequently than in controls.

Sequencing libraries made from TCR beta cDNA carried unique molecular identifiers. TCRdb reprocessed the PCR reads via MiXCR and lists one record per CDR3 protein. Among approximately 570,000 distinct CDR3 sequences, roughly 46% were seen once, and the ten largest hold roughly 1.8%. For these receptors, no antigen is known. Specimen: blood. The receptor source for this set is a girl between 5 and 17 years old with multiple sclerosis.

The chain couples TRBV12-3 or TRBV12-4 to TRBJ2-1; TRBD2 matches at 8 bases. This CDR3 is 16 amino acids long. V trimming: 2 bases; J trimming: 4 bases; junction bases outside the gene matches: 7. The CDR3 coding sequence is TGTGCCAGCAGTTTAAGCGGCAAGCGGGGGTACAATGAGCAGTTCTTC. Protein sequence: CASSLSGKRGYNEQFF.

The chain is built from TRBV5-1 and TRBJ2-1; D is ambiguous. CDR1 and CDR2 (germline): SGHRS, YFSETQ. CDR3 length: 15 amino acids. V lost 5 bases to trimming and J lost 4 bases, with 16 bases between them. The DNA for the CDR3 is TGCGCCAGCAGTTTCAGAAAGGGCCCTTACAATGAGCAGTTCTTC. The encoded protein is CASSFRKGPYNEQFF.

This clonotype was seen a handful of times. V and J are TRBV6-2 or TRBV6-3 and TRBJ2-1; 7 bases fit TRBD2. Looked up from germline, CDR1 is MNHEY and CDR2 is SVGEGT. This CDR3 region has 16 residues. J lost 2 bases, V lost 0 bases, and 4 bases had no gene match. CDR3 sequence (DNA): TGTGCCAGCAGTTACTCGAGTGGGAGGGCCTACAATGAGCAGTTCTTC. Encoded protein: CASSYSSGRAYNEQFF.

This sequence joins TRBV4-1 and TRBJ1-2, with TRBD1 matching 9 bases. This CDR3 spans 15 amino acids. The V gene's germline CDR1 is MGHRA and CDR2 YSYEKL. The V segment lost 4 bases and the J segment 5 bases; nucleotides outside the gene matches: 8. CDR3 DNA sequence: TGCGCCAGCAGCCCCCAGGGACAGGGAGGGTATGGCTACACCTTC. Residues: CASSPQGQGGYGYTF.

In the case of this clonotype: The junction shows a germline mismatch at one end, possibly a read error. The J gene is TRBJ2-7, the V gene TRBV11-1; D uncertain. Germline CDR1 SGHAT, CDR2 FQDESV (reference sequence). The CDR3 runs 13 residues. CDR3: CTSSPEDGYERYF. In nucleotides, the CDR3 is TGTACCAGCAGCCCAGAGGACGGATACGAGCGGTACTTC.

The rearrangement uses TRBV6-6 and TRBJ1-1; D remains ambiguous. The CDR3 length is 13 residues. Trimming removed 0 bases from V and 8 bases from J, with 10 bases in between. Germline loops: CDR1 MNHNY, CDR2 SVGAGI (reference sequence). CDR3 sequence reads: CASSYSRGYEAFF. The CDR3 nucleotides read TGTGCCAGCAGTTACTCGCGTGGCTACGAAGCTTTCTTT.

The CDR3 loop is CSARPPMGTAYEQYF. The CDR3, as DNA: TGCAGTGCTAGACCCCCAATGGGGACAGCCTACGAGCAGTACTTC. V gene TRBV20-1 combines with J gene TRBJ2-7; 7 bases align to TRBD1. This CDR3 has 15 residues. The V and J ends lost 2 bases and 2 bases, in that order; junction bases with no gene match: 9. In germline, CDR1 is DFQATT, CDR2 SNEGSKA (reference sequence).

This clonotype showed up just a few times. This rearrangement joins TRBV30 to TRBJ2-1; the match to TRBD2 covers 14 bases. This CDR3 region has 18 residues. Trimming cost V 4 bases and J 0 bases; bases outside gene matches: 8. Germline CDR1 reads GTSNPN; CDR2 reads SVGIG (reference sequence). The CDR3 sequence: CAWKTGLAGVVSYNEQFF. DNA of the CDR3: TGTGCCTGGAAAACGGGACTAGCGGGGGTCGTCTCCTACAATGAGCAGTTCTTC. Variable domain in full (rest from reference TRBV30 and TRBJ2-1): SQTIHQWPATLVQPVGSPLSLECTVEGTSNPNLYWYRQAAGRGLQLLFYSVGIGQISSEVPQNLSASRPQDRQFILSSKKLLLSDSGFYLCAWKTGLAGVVSYNEQFFGPGTRLTVL.

The V gene is TRBV10-3, the J gene TRBJ1-5; D is uncertain. CDR1 and CDR2 (germline): ENHRY, SYGVKD. This CDR3 region has 14 residues. V lost 0 bases and J 3 bases, leaving 6 bases between the germline ends. The CDR3 coding sequence is TGTGCCATCAGTGAGTCAAGGGACAATCAGCCCCAGCATTTT. Its protein product is CAISESRDNQPQHF.

This rearrangement joins TRBV12-3 or TRBV12-4 to TRBJ2-7; TRBD1 matches at 11 bases. This CDR3 is 15 amino acids long. V was clipped by 6 bases and J by 5 bases; unmatched bases: 9. CDR3: CASSPGTGGFDEQYF. CDR3 coding DNA: TGTGCCAGCAGCCCCGGGACAGGGGGGTTCGACGAGCAGTACTTC.

The chain uses TRBV5-1 and TRBJ1-2, with 12 bases aligning to TRBD1. The CDR3 consists of 17 residues. V was pared by 3 bases and J by 0 bases, with 6 bases of the junction left unmatched. Germline CDR1 is SGHRS and CDR2 is YFSETQ. The CDR3 bases are TGCGCCAGCAGCTGGGGGACAGGGGGCGTTTCTAACTATGGCTACACCTTC. Protein: CASSWGTGGVSNYGYTF.